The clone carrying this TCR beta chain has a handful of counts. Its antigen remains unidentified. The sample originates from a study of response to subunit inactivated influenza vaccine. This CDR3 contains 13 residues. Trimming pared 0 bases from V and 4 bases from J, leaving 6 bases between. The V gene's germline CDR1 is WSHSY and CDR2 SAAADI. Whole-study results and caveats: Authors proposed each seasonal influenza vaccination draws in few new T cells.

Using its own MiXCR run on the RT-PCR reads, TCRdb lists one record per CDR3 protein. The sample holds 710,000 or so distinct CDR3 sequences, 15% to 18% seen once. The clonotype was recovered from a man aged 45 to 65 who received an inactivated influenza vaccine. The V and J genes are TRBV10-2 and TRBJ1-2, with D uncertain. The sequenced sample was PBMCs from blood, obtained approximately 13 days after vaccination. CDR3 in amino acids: CASSESSGYGYTF. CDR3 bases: TGCGCCAGCAGTGAGTCTAGCGGCTATGGCTACACCTTC.